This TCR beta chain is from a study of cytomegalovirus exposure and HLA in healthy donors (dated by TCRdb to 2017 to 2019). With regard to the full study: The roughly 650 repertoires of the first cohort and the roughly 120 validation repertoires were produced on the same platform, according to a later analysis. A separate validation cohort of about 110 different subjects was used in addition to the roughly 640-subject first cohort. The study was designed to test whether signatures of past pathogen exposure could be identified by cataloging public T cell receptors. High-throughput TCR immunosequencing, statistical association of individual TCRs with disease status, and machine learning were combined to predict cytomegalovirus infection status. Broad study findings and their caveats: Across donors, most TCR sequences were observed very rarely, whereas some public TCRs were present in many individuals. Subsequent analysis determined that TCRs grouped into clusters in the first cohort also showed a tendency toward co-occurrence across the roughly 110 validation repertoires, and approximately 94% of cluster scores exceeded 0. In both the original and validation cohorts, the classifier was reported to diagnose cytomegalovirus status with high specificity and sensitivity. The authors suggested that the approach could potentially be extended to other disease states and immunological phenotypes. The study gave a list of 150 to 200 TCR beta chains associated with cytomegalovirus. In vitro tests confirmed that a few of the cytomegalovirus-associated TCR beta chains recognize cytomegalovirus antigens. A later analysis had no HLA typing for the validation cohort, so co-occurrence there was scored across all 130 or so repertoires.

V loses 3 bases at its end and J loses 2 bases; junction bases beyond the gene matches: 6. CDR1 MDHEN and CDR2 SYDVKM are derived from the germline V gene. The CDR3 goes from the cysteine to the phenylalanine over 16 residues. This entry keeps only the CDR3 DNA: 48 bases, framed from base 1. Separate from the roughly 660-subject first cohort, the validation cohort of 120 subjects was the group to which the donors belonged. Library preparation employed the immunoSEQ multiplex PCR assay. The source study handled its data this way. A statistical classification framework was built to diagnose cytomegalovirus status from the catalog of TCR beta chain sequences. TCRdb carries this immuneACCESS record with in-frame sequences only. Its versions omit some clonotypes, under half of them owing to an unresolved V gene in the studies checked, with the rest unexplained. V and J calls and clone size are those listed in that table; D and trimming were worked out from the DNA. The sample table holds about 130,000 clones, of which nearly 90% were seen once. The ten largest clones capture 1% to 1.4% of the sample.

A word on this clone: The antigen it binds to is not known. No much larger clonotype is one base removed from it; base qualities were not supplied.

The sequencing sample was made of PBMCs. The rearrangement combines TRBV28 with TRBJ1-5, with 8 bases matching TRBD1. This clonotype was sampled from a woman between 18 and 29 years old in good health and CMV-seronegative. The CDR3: CASSLQGARRNQPQHF. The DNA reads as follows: TGTGCCAGCAGTTTGCAGGGGGCGCGCCGCAATCAGCCCCAGCATTTT.